The clone carrying this T cell receptor beta chain has only a few counts. This specimen belongs to a study of blood T cell repertoires in COVID-19. As for the study in general: The United States, Italy and Spain provided the acute and convalescent COVID-19 samples.

The CDR3 contains 14 residues. V lost 0 bases to trimming and J lost 5 bases, with 10 bases between them. The germline V gene has CDR1 MNHEY and CDR2 SVGAGI. TCRdb's copy holds only in-frame clones and misses some; the assay was immunoSEQ multiplex PCR. The data show around 21,000 clones, with approximately 88% seen just once and 3.2% held by the top ten. The chain employs TRBV6-5 and TRBJ1-1, with D possibly TRBD1 on 5 matching bases. Sequencing input: peripheral blood. The clonotype originates from a middle-aged man with acute or convalescent COVID-19. The CDR3 DNA sequence: TGTGCCAGCAGTTACTCGGCAGGGCTAACTGAAGCTTTCTTT. As protein: CASSYSAGLTEAFF.